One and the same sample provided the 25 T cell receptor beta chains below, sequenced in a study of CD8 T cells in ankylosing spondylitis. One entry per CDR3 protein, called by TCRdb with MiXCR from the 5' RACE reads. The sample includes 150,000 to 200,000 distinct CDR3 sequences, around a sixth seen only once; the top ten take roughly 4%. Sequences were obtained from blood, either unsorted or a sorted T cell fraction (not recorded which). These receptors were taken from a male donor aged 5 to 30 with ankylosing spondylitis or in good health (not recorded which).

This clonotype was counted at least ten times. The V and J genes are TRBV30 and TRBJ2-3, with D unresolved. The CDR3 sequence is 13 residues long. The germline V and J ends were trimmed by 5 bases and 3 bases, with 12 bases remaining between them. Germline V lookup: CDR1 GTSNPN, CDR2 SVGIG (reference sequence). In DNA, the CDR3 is TGTGCCTGGGGTATCCAGGCGACAGATACGCAGTATTTT. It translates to CAWGIQATDTQYF. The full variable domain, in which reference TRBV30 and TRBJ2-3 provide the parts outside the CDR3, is SQTIHQWPATLVQPVGSPLSLECTVEGTSNPNLYWYRQAAGRGLQLLFYSVGIGQISSEVPQNLSASRPQDRQFILSSKKLLLSDSGFYLCAWGIQATDTQYFGPGTRLTVL.

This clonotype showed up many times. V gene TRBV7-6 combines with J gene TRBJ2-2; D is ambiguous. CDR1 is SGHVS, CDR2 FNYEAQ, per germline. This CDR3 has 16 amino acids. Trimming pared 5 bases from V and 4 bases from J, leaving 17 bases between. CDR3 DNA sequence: TGTGCCAGCAGCCCCGAGTCCGCCACGCTCACCGGGGAGCTGTTTTTT. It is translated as CASSPESATLTGELFF. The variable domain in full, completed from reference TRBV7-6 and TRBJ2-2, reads GAGVSQSPRYKVTKRGQDVALRCDPISGHVSLYWYRQALGQGPEFLTYFNYEAQQDKSGLPNDRFSAERPEGSISTLTIQRTEQRDSAMYRCASSPESATLTGELFFGEGSRLTVL.

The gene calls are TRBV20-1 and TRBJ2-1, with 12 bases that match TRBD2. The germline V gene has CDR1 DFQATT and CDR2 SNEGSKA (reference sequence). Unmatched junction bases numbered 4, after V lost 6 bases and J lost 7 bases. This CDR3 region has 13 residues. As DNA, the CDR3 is TGCAGTGCGGCCGGGACTAGCGGGAATGAGCAGTTCTTC. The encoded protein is CSAAGTSGNEQFF.

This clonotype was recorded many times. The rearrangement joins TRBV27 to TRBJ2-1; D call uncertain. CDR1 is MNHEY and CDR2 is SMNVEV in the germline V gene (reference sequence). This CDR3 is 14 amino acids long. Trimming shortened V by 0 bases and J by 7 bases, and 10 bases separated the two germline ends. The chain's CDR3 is CASSLSELSNEQFF. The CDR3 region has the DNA TGTGCCAGCAGTTTATCTGAGTTGTCGAATGAGCAGTTCTTC.

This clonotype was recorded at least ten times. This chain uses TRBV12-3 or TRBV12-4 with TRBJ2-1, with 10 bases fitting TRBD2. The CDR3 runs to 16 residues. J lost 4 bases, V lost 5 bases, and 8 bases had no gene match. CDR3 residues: CASSEEDSGRYNEQFF. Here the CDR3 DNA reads TGTGCCAGCAGTGAAGAAGATAGCGGGAGGTACAATGAGCAGTTCTTC.

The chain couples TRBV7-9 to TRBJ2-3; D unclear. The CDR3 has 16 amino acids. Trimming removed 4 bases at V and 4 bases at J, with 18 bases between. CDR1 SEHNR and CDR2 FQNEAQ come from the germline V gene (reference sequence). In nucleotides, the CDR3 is TGTGCCAGCAGCTCACCTTATGGTCCCTACCCAGATACGCAGTATTTT. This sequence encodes CASSSPYGPYPDTQYF.

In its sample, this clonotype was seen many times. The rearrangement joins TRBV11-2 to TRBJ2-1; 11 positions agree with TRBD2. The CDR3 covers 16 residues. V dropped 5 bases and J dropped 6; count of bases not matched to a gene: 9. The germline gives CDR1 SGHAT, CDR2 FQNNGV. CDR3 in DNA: TGTGCCAGCAGCGCCGGGGTTAGCGGGAGGGCCAATGAGCAGTTCTTC. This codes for CASSAGVSGRANEQFF.

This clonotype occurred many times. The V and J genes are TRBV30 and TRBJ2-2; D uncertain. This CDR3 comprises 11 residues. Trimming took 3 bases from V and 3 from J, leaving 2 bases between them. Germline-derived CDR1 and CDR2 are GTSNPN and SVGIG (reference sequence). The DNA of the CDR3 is TGTGCCTGGAGAGACACCGGGGAGCTGTTTTTT. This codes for CAWRDTGELFF.

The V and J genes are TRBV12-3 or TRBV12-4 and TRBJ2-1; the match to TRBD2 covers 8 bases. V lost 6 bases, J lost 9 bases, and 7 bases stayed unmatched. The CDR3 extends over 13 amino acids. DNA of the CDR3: TGTGCCAGCAGGCAGCGGGGGCAGGTTGAGCAGTTCTTC. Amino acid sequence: CASRQRGQVEQFF.

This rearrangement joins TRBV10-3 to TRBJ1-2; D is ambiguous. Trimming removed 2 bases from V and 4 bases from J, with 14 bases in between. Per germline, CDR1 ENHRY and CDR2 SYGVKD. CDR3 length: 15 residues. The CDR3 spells CAISEPRTAVYGYTF. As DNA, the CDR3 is TGTGCCATCAGTGAGCCCCGGACGGCGGTCTATGGCTACACCTTC.

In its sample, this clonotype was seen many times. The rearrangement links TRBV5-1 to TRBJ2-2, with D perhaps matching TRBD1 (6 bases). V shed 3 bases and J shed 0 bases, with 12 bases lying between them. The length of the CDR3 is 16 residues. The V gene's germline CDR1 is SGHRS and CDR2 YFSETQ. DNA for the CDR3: TGCGCCAGCAGCTGGATACAGGGTCCGAACACCGGGGAGCTGTTTTTT. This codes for CASSWIQGPNTGELFF.

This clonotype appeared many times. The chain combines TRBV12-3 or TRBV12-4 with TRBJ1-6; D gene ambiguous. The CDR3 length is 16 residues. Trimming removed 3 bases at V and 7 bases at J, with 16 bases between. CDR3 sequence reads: CASSLRAGSGNSPLHF. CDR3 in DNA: TGTGCCAGCAGTTTGCGTGCCGGTAGTGGAAATTCACCCCTCCACTTT.

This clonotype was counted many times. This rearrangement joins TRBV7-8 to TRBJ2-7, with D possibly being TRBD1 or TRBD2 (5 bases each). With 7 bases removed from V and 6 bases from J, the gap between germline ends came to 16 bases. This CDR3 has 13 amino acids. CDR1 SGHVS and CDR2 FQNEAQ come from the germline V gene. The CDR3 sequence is CASTTGTSGEQYF. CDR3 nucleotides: TGTGCCAGCACCACCGGGACGTCCGGCGAGCAGTACTTC.

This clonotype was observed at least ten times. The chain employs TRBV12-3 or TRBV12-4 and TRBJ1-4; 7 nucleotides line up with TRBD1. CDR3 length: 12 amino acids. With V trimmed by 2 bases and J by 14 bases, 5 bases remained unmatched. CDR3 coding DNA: TGTGCCAGCAGTTTAAGACAGGGCGGCCTGTTTTTT. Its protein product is CASSLRQGGLFF.

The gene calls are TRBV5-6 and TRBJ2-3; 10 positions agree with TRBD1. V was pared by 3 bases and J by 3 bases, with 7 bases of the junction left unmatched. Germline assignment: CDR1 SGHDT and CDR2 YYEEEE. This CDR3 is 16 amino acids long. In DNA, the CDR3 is TGTGCCAGCAGCTCGATGGGGACAGGGGCGACAGATACGCAGTATTTT. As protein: CASSSMGTGATDTQYF.

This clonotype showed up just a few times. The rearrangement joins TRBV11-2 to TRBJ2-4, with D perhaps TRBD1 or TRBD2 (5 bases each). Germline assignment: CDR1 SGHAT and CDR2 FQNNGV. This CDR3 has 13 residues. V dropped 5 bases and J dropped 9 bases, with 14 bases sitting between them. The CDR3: CASSDGTPGIQYF. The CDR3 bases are TGTGCCAGCAGCGACGGGACCCCAGGCATTCAGTACTTC.

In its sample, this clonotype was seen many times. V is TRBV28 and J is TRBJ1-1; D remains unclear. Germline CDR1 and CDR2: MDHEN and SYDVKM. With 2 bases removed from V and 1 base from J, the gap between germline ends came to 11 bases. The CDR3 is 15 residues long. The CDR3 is CASSLVYGTNTEAFF. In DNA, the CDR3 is TGTGCCAGCAGTTTAGTTTATGGTACGAACACTGAAGCTTTCTTT.

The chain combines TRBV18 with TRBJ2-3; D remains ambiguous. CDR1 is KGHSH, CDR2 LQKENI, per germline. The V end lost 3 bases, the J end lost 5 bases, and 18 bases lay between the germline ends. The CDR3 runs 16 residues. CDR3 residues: CASSPRRAPEGDTQYF. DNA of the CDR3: TGTGCCAGCTCACCCCGCCGGGCACCTGAAGGAGATACGCAGTATTTT.

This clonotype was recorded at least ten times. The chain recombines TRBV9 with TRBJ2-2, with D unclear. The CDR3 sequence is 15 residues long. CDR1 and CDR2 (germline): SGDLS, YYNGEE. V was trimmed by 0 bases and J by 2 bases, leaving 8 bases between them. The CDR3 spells CASSVGMFNTGELFF. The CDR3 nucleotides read TGTGCCAGCAGCGTAGGCATGTTCAACACCGGGGAGCTGTTTTTT. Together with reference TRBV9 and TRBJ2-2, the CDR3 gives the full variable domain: DSGVTQTPKHLITATGQRVTLRCSPRSGDLSVYWYQQSLDQGLQFLIQYYNGEERAKGNILERFSAQQFPDLHSELNLSSLELGDSALYFCASSVGMFNTGELFFGEGSRLTVL.

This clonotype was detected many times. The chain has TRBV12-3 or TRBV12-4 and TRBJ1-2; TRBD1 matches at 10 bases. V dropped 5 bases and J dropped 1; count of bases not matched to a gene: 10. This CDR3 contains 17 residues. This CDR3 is CASSPGQGDHINYGYTF. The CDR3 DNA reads TGTGCCAGCAGTCCAGGACAGGGGGACCATATTAACTATGGCTACACCTTC.

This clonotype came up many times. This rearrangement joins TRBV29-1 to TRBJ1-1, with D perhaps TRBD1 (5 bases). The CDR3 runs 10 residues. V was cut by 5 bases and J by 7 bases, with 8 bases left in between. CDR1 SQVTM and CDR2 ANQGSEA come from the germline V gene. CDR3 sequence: CSVIGGEAFF. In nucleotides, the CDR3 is TGCAGCGTTATCGGGGGTGAAGCTTTCTTT.

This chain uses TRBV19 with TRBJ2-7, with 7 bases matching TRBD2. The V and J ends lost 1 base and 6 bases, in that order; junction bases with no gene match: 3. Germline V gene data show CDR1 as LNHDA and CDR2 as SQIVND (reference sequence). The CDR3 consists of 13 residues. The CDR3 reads CASSIGLATEQYF. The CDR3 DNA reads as TGTGCCAGTAGTATAGGACTAGCAACCGAGCAGTACTTC.

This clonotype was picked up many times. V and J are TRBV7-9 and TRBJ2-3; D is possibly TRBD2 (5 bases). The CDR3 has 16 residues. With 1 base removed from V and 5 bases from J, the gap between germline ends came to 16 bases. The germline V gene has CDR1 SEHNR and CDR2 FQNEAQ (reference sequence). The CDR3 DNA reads TGTGCCAGCAGCTTAGTCGACACTAGAGAAAGAGATACGCAGTATTTT. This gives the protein CASSLVDTRERDTQYF.

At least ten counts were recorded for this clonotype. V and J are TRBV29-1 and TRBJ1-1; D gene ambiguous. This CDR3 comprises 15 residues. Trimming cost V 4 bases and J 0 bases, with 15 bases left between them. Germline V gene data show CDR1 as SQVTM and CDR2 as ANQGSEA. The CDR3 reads CSVGARMTMNTEAFF. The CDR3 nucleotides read TGCAGCGTTGGTGCGCGTATGACGATGAACACTGAAGCTTTCTTT.

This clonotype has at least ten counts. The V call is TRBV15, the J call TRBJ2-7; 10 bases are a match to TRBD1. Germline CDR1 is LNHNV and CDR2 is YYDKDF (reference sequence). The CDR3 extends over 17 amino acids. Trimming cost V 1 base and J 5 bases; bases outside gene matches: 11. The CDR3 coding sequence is TGTGCCACCAGCAGAGGCGTGAGGGACAGGGGAAGAGACGAGCAGTACGTC. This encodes CATSRGVRDRGRDEQYV.